These T cell receptor beta chains were read from a single sample in a study of cytomegalovirus exposure and HLA in healthy donors. Repertoires were generated with immunoSEQ multiplex PCR, while TCRdb's copy carries only in-frame clones and drops some. The sample consists of fewer than 200,000 clones, over 70% of them appearing once. Sequencing was carried out using PBMCs. Receptors originate from a man aged 40-50 years in good health and CMV-seronegative. Each CDR3 is given with its conserved first and last residue. The D gene is left open where the match is weak. Size tells how often a clone was seen (once, few, many) or the class of an expanded clone, and some rows leave it out.

few | TRBJ2-7 | TRBV6-1 | TRBD2 | TGTGCCAGCAGTGAATGGGGGGGCGAGCAGTACTTC | CASSEWGGEQYF
- | TRBJ1-4 | TRBV30 | - | TGTGCCTGGACCTCAAGGGGGGGAAAACTGTTTTTT | CAWTSRGGKLFF
- | TRBJ1-4 | TRBV21-1 | - | TGTGCCAGCAGCAAAGGAGAGTTGAATGAAAAACTGTTTTTT | CASSKGELNEKLFF
- | TRBJ1-1 | TRBV7-9 | TRBD1 | TGTGCCAGCAGCTTAGTGACAGGGGCCAACACTGAAGCTTTCTTT | CASSLVTGANTEAFF
few | TRBJ2-3 | TRBV18 | - | TGTGCCAGCTCAGACGGCGGGGGCACAGATACGCAGTATTTT | CASSDGGGTDTQYF
- | TRBJ2-7 | TRBV4-1 | - | TGCGCCAGCAGCCAAGGAATAGCAGGTGGGGCCAGGTCCTACGAGCAGTACTTC | CASSQGIAGGARSYEQYF
- | TRBJ2-1 | TRBV5-6 | TRBD2 | TGTGCCAGCAGCTTCAGGACTAGCGTGTTCAATGAGCAGTTCTTC | CASSFRTSVFNEQFF
- | TRBJ2-3 | TRBV7-2 | TRBD1 | TGTGCCAGCAGCTTAGCGCAGGGGGCGGCGTCAGATACGCAGTATTTT | CASSLAQGAASDTQYF
- | TRBJ2-3 | TRBV5-1 | TRBD2 | TGCGCCAGCAGCTTAGGTGGCAGCGGGAGGGTAGATACGCAGTATTTT | CASSLGGSGRVDTQYF
- | TRBJ1-5 | TRBV7-2 | - | TGTGCCAGCAGCTCGGCCGGGAGTGGCAATCAGCCCCAGCATTTT | CASSSAGSGNQPQHF
- | TRBJ2-7 | TRBV7-2 | - | TGTGCCAGCAGCGCGGGACAGCTTTCCTACGAGCAGTACTTC | CASSAGQLSYEQYF
- | TRBJ1-2 | TRBV6-6 | TRBD1 | TGTGCCAGCAGTACCCTGACAGGGGGGAACTATGGCTACACCTTC | CASSTLTGGNYGYTF
- | TRBJ2-7 | TRBV19 | TRBD2 | TGTGCCAGTAGTATAGCGGCGGGGGGATCCTACGAGCAGTACTTC | CASSIAAGGSYEQYF
- | TRBJ1-3 | TRBV4-1 | - | TGCGCCAGCAGCCAAGGAGGAGGCTTTGGAAACACCATATATTTT | CASSQGGGFGNTIYF
few | TRBJ2-7 | TRBV29-1 | - | TGCAGCGTCTCCATAGACACAGGGTCCGAGCAGTACTTC | CSVSIDTGSEQYF